Sequencing of this T cell receptor (beta chain) was carried out in a study of blood T cell repertoires in COVID-19 (dated by TCRdb to 2018 to 2020). About the investigation overall: Collaborator samples came from the United States, Italy and Spain and covered acute and convalescent phases of COVID-19. The material from the prospective study consisted of cDNA or gDNA derived from T cells, B-cell-depleted T cells, or PBMCs. The dataset comprised deeply sampled blood TCRbeta repertoires from subjects exposed to, actively infected with, or recovered from COVID-19. The repertoires were released in a freely available public database meant as a resource for research on the immune response to SARS-CoV-2. The samples were drawn from two sources: the first 160 participants of the ongoing ImmuneRACE study, and approximately 1,300 subjects contributed by 6 global collaborators. A de-identified subject ID, COVID-19 status, age in years and sex were almost always included in the sample metadata. Where available, HLA class I and class II types were obtained from metadata supplied by the sample provider rather than from assay-based typing. Findings and caveats that apply to the study as a whole: The amount of clinical and demographic metadata varied by source and participant and was provided uncurated.

Sequences SGHRS (CDR1) and YFSETQ (CDR2) are obtained from the germline V gene. The CDR3 runs 15 residues from the cysteine to the phenylalanine. Only CDR3 DNA is held: 45 bases, read in frame from base 1. Trimming leaves V shorter by 4 bases and J shorter by 4 bases, with the junction holding 8 bases beyond the gene matches. The immunoSEQ Assay, a bias-controlled multiplex PCR, was used to amplify TCRbeta CDR3 regions from genomic DNA. In the source study's methods: Within the assay, amplification of reference gene primers was used to estimate how many nucleated cells each sample contained. To quantify the absolute abundance of each unique TCRbeta CDR3 rearrangement, sequence reads were collapsed and filtered. Productive Simpson clonality was computed per sample as the square root of Simpson's diversity index over productive rearrangements. Held by TCRdb, this immuneACCESS table contains in-frame sequences only and omits some clones. Under half of the omission traces to an unresolved V gene where checked; the cause of the rest is unknown. The DNA gave D and trimming, while V, J and clone size come from that table. In this sample the table shows approximately 110,000 clones, around 74% of which occur a single time. Just under 20% of the sample goes to the ten largest clones.

The collaborating institutions used their own protocols to collect whole blood in K2EDTA tubes. For TCRbeta analysis, collaborators shipped samples as frozen whole blood, isolated PBMCs, or DNA extracted from either of those sample types. Concerning this clone: Its antigen remains undetermined. The sample holds no much larger clone one base away, and base qualities are not on file.

The sequencing sample was made of peripheral blood. This receptor chain uses TRBV5-1 and TRBJ1-1, with TRBD1 matching 9 junction bases. This clonotype was obtained from a woman aged 70-85 years with acute or convalescent COVID-19. The DNA is as follows: TGCGCCAGCAGCGTCTCTTTGGGACAGGGCACTGAAGCTTTCTTT. This is translated as CASSVSLGQGTEAFF.